One sample yielded the 9 T cell receptor beta chains listed below, sequenced in a study of blood T cell repertoires in COVID-19 (dated by TCRdb to about 2020). The protocol used for the library was the immunoSEQ multiplex PCR assay. The source is immuneACCESS, and TCRdb retained only in-frame sequences with V and J called. Part of the clones is not carried over; for the studies checked, unresolved V genes explain less than half of this, and the remainder is unexplained. Recorded for this sample are fewer than 450,000 clones; about nine tenths of them occurred a single time. The biggest ten clones account for about 7% of the sample. The sample taken for sequencing was peripheral blood. The source of these receptors is a woman in her seventies with COVID-19, enrolled during active disease.

The chain recombines TRBV10-1 with TRBJ1-2; D call uncertain. This CDR3 region has 17 residues. Trimming removed 0 bases at V and 2 bases at J, with 16 bases between. Germline loops: CDR1 WNHNN, CDR2 SYGVQD (reference sequence). The CDR3 DNA follows: TGCGCCAGCAGTGAGTCTTACAGAGTACCCGAGAACTATGGCTACACCTTC. Amino acid sequence: CASSESYRVPENYGYTF.

In this sample, this clone turned up a few times. The chain employs TRBV4-3 and TRBJ1-4, with D unclear. This CDR3 is 18 amino acids long. The V gene's germline CDR1 is LGHNA and CDR2 YSLEER. V gave up 0 bases and J gave up 5 bases, with 19 bases separating them. CDR3 in amino acids: CASSQDFVKGRVNEKLFF. In DNA, the CDR3 is TGCGCCAGCAGCCAAGATTTCGTGAAAGGGAGAGTCAATGAAAAACTGTTTTTT.

The chain is built from TRBV5-6 and TRBJ2-5; maybe TRBD1 (6 bases). This CDR3 has 16 amino acids. The germline V gene has CDR1 SGHDT and CDR2 YYEEEE. V lost 6 bases and J lost 1, with 19 bases in between. CDR3 region: CASISRQGMGQETQYF. For the CDR3, the DNA is TGTGCCAGCATATCGAGGCAGGGGATGGGCCAAGAGACCCAGTACTTC.

The chain has TRBV3-1 (or the pseudogene TRBV3-2) and TRBJ1-2; D is uncertain. V was shortened by 2 bases and J by 6 bases, with 13 bases between the two germline ends. Germline loops: CDR1 LGHDT, CDR2 YNNKEL (reference sequence). CDR3 length: 14 residues. Here the CDR3 reads CASSQSAAQNGYTF. As DNA, the CDR3 is TGTGCCAGCAGCCAATCCGCTGCTCAGAATGGCTACACCTTC.

CDR3 in amino acids: CASSPSGAAKNIQYF. The CDR3 DNA reads TGTGCCAGCAGTCCTAGCGGAGCTGCCAAAAACATTCAGTACTTC. The chain uses TRBV3-1 (or the pseudogene TRBV3-2) and TRBJ2-4; 7 nucleotides line up with TRBD2. In germline, CDR1 is LGHDT, CDR2 YNNKEL (reference sequence). The V segment lost 6 bases and the J segment 1 base; nucleotides outside the gene matches: 6. The CDR3 has 15 amino acids.

The gene calls are TRBV2 and TRBJ2-3; 8 nucleotides align to TRBD2. Losses at the gene ends were 1 base for V and 4 bases for J; bases not matched to a gene: 1. Germline CDR1 reads SNHLY; CDR2 reads FYNNEI. This CDR3 has 14 amino acids. This CDR3 is CASSEVTSADTQYF. The CDR3, as DNA: TGTGCCAGCAGTGAAGTGACTAGCGCAGATACGCAGTATTTT.

This chain uses TRBV5-1 with TRBJ1-4; D is perhaps TRBD1 (5 bases). The CDR3 has 14 amino acids. Germline values: CDR1 SGHRS, CDR2 YFSETQ. Trimming pared 2 bases from V and 4 bases from J, leaving 9 bases between. The CDR3 loop is CASSFGGDNEKLFF. CDR3 nucleotide sequence: TGCGCCAGCAGCTTCGGAGGGGATAATGAAAAACTGTTTTTT.

The chain has TRBV7-3 and TRBJ2-1, with 8 positions matching TRBD2. In germline, CDR1 is SGHTA, CDR2 FQGTGA. V was pared by 0 bases and J by 5 bases, with 9 bases of the junction left unmatched. This CDR3 region has 17 residues. CDR3 DNA sequence: TGTGCCAGCAGCTTAACGACGGTGCGGGGGGCCAACAATGAGCAGTTCTTC. Protein product: CASSLTTVRGANNEQFF.

This clone was found a few times. The V gene is TRBV15, the J gene TRBJ2-7, with D perhaps matching TRBD1 (6 bases). CDR1 is LNHNV, CDR2 YYDKDF, per germline (reference sequence). Trimming shortened V by 2 bases and J by 6 bases, and 14 bases separated the two germline ends. This CDR3 has 14 amino acids. CDR3 region: CATSRTQGGSEQYF. CDR3 coding DNA: TGTGCCACCAGCAGAACACAGGGTGGGAGCGAGCAGTACTTC.